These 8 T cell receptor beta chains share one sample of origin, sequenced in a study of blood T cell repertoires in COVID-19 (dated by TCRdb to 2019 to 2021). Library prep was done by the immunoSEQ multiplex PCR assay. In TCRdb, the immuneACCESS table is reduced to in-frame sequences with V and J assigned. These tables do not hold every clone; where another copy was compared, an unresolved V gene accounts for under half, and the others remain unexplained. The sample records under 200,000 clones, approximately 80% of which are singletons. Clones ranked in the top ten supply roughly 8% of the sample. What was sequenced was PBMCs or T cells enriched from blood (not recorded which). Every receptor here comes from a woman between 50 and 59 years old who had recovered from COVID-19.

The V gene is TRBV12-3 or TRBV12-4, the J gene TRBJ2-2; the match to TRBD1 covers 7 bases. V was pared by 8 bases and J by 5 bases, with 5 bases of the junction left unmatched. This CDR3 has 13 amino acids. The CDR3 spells CASGYRGTGELFF. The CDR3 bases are TGTGCCAGCGGATACAGGGGAACCGGGGAGCTGTTTTTT.

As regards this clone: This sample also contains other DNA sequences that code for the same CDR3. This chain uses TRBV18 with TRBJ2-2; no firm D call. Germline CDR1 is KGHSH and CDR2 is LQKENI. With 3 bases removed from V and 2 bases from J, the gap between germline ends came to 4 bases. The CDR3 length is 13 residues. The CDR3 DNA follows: TGTGCCAGCTCACCTCTAAACACCGGGGAGCTGTTTTTT. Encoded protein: CASSPLNTGELFF.

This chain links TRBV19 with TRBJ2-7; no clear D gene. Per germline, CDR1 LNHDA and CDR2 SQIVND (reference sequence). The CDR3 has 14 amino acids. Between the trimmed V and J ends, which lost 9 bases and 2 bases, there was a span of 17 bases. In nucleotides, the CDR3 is TGTGCCAGCGTCGCGTCGGGTCCCCCCTACGAGCAGTACTTC. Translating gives CASVASGPPYEQYF.

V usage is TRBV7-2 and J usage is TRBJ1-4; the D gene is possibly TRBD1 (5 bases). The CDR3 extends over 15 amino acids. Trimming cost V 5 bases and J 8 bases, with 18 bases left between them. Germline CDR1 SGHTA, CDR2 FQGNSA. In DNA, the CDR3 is TGTGCCAGCAGCCCACGGGGGGGGTTCAGGGAAAAACTGTTTTTT. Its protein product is CASSPRGGFREKLFF.

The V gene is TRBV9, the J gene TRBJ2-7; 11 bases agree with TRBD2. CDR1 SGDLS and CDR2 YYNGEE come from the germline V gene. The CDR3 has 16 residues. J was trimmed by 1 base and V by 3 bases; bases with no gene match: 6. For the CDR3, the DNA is TGTGCCAGCAGCGGCCGGCCTAGCGGGGGGTCCTACGAGCAGTACTTC. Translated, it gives CASSGRPSGGSYEQYF.

The CDR3 loop is CASSLVRDTQETQYF. The CDR3 DNA reads as TGCGCCAGCAGCTTGGTCCGGGACACCCAAGAGACCCAGTACTTC. The chain is built from TRBV5-1 and TRBJ2-5; TRBD1 is a possible D gene (6 bases). The V and J ends lost 0 bases and 1 base respectively, with 10 bases between them. Germline V gives CDR1 SGHRS, CDR2 YFSETQ. The CDR3 covers 15 residues.

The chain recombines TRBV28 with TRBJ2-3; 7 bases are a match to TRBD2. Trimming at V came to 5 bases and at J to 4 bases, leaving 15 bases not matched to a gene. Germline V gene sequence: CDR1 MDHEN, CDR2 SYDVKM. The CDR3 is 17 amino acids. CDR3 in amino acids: CASSTPGGRGGSDTQYF. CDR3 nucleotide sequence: TGTGCCAGCAGTACCCCCGGGGGGAGGGGAGGATCAGATACGCAGTATTTT.

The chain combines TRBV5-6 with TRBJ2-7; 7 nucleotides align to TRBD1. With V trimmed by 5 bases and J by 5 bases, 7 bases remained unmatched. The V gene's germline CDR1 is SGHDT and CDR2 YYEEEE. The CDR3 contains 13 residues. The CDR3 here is CASRLRQGNEQYF. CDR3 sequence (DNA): TGTGCCAGCAGACTAAGACAGGGCAACGAGCAGTACTTC. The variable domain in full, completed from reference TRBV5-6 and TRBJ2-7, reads DAGVTQSPTHLIKTRGQQVTLRCSPKSGHDTVSWYQQALGQGPQFIFQYYEEEERQRGNFPDRFSGHQFPNYSSELNVNALLLGDSALYLCASRLRQGNEQYFGPGTRLTVT.